Listed here are 21 T cell receptor beta chains from one sample, sequenced in a study of regulatory T cells in long-lasting Graves disease. The time point: newly diagnosed GD, antithyroid drugs for less than 3 months. RNA from PBMCs was the source of the TCR library. For TCR beta, libraries came from iRepertoire HTBI primers and Arm-PCR of CDR3 regions. Using its own MiXCR run on the multiplex PCR reads, TCRdb lists one record per CDR3 protein. Counted here are 530,000 or so distinct CDR3 sequences, roughly 13% occurring once; the ten biggest clones make up about 10%. This sample also appeared in a second study, on T cells in Graves' hyperthyroidism and ophthalmopathy.

Sequencing used peripheral blood mononuclear cells (PBMCs), obtained at new diagnosis, from a patient treated with antithyroid drugs. The origin of the receptors is a man aged 25-45 years with Graves disease.

This clonotype was seen ten or more times. This chain joins TRBV7-3 and TRBJ2-1, with D unclear. The germline CDR1 and CDR2 sequences are SGHTA and FQGTGA. CDR3 length: 13 amino acids. The V and J ends lost 2 bases and 5 bases respectively, with 7 bases between them. Here the CDR3 reads CASSLSRNNEQFF. CDR3 nucleotide sequence: TGTGCCAGCAGCTTATCGCGGAACAATGAGCAGTTCTTC. Full variable domain (missing parts from reference TRBV7-3 and TRBJ2-1): GAGVSQTPSNKVTEKGKYVELRCDPISGHTALYWYRQSLGQGPEFLIYFQGTGAADDSGLPNDRFFAVRPEGSVSTLKIQRTERGDSAVYLCASSLSRNNEQFFGPGTRLTVL.

This clonotype has only a few counts. V is TRBV14 and J is TRBJ2-3, with 7 bases aligning to TRBD2. Germline V lookup: CDR1 SGHDN, CDR2 FVKESK. V dropped 2 bases and J dropped 7; count of bases not matched to a gene: 12. The CDR3 runs to 16 residues. The CDR3 region is CASSQPLLAARNTQYF. Here the CDR3 DNA reads TGTGCCAGCAGCCAACCTCTGCTAGCGGCCAGAAATACGCAGTATTTT.

This clonotype was counted ten times or more. The chain uses TRBV20-1 and TRBJ2-5, with 7 bases that match TRBD1. CDR1 and CDR2 (germline): DFQATT, SNEGSKA (reference sequence). J gave up 1 base and V 8 bases, and 10 bases lay outside the gene matches. This CDR3 contains 14 residues. In DNA form, the CDR3 reads TGCAGTCTAGGGGGCGCCCCCTCCCAAGAGACCCAGTACTTC. Its translation is CSLGGAPSQETQYF.

This clonotype was recorded many times. The gene calls are TRBV6-2 or TRBV6-3 and TRBJ2-5; 9 bases match TRBD2. The CDR3 has 15 amino acids. Germline trimming cut 5 bases from V and 2 bases from J; bases unmatched to any gene: 6. Germline V gene sequence: CDR1 MNHEY, CDR2 SVGEGT. The CDR3 nucleotides are TGTGCCAGCAGTGAGGTAGCGGGAGAGCAAGAGACCCAGTACTTC. Its translation: CASSEVAGEQETQYF.

This clonotype appeared a single time. A much larger clone sits a single nucleotide away, making a read error possible. The chain links TRBV20-1 to TRBJ1-4, with TRBD1 matching 10 bases. There are 13 residues in the CDR3. V gave up 5 bases and J gave up 8 bases; unmatched junction bases: 5. The germline V gene has CDR1 DFQATT and CDR2 SNEGSKA (reference sequence). The CDR3 here is CSAVGQGHEKLFF. In DNA, the CDR3 is TGCAGTGCTGTGGGACAGGGGCACGAAAAACTGTTTTTT.

Comments on this clonotype: A much larger clone sits a single nucleotide away, making a read error possible. The chain combines TRBV7-9 with TRBJ2-3; D uncertain. The closer fit of TRBJ2-7 to the DNA end suggests the J call may be wrong. Germline CDR1 reads SEHNR; CDR2 reads FQNEAQ (reference sequence). The CDR3 length is 14 residues. The CDR3 loop reads CASSPISASYGQYF. Here the CDR3 DNA reads TGTGCCAGCAGCCCTATATCCGCCTCCTACGGGCAGTACTTC.

In this sample, this clonotype turned up many times. The rearrangement joins TRBV5-5 to TRBJ2-7; D is possibly TRBD2 (7 bases). The CDR3 totals 15 residues. The germline V gene encodes CDR1 SGHKS and CDR2 YYEKEE (reference sequence). V was trimmed by 1 base and J by 6 bases, leaving 17 bases between them. Here the CDR3 DNA reads TGTGCCAGCAGCTTGATCGGGGGGCGTAAGGTCGAGCAGTACTTC. Protein product: CASSLIGGRKVEQYF.

This clonotype was seen many times. The rearrangement uses TRBV12-3 or TRBV12-4 and TRBJ2-2; the D is unclear. The CDR3 loop spans 13 amino acids. Trimming shortened V by 8 bases and J by 7 bases, and 14 bases separated the two germline ends. The CDR3 coding sequence is TGTGCCAGCGACGTTAGAGGAATCGGGGAGCTGTTTTTT. Protein product: CASDVRGIGELFF.

This clonotype was seen repeatedly, ten times or more. In nucleotides, the CDR3 is TGTGCCACCAGTTGGGCGGGGGGTTCCTACAATGAGCAGTTCTTC. Protein sequence: CATSWAGGSYNEQFF. The chain combines TRBV24-1 with TRBJ2-1, with 8 bases that match TRBD2. The V segment lost 6 bases and the J segment 1 base; nucleotides outside the gene matches: 4. Germline V gives CDR1 KGHDR, CDR2 SFDVKD. The CDR3 length is 15 residues.

There are many counts of this clonotype. The chain is built from TRBV24-1 and TRBJ2-2, with a tentative D call TRBD1 (5 bases). The V gene's germline CDR1 is KGHDR and CDR2 SFDVKD. The V end lost 0 bases, the J end lost 3 bases, and 19 bases lay between the germline ends. This CDR3 region has 19 residues. This chain's CDR3 is CATSDLKEMAGKYTGELFF. The CDR3 DNA reads TGTGCCACCAGTGATTTGAAGGAGATGGCAGGGAAGTACACCGGGGAGCTGTTTTTT.

The sample holds many counts of this clonotype. J is TRBJ2-1 and V is TRBV28, with TRBD1 matching 9 bases. Germline trimming cut 5 bases from V and 10 bases from J; bases unmatched to any gene: 15. CDR1 and CDR2 from the germline V gene are MDHEN and SYDVKM. This CDR3 is 16 amino acids long. The CDR3 DNA follows: TGTGCCAGCAGTGGGGCCGGGACAGGGAAGGGGCGGGAGCAGTTCTTC. Translating it yields CASSGAGTGKGREQFF.

This clonotype came up many times. V is TRBV7-3 and J is TRBJ2-2; D call uncertain. This CDR3 comprises 15 residues. Deletions cut 1 base from V and 3 bases from J, with 9 bases between. The germline gives CDR1 SGHTA, CDR2 FQGTGA. CDR3 sequence (DNA): TGTGCCAGCAGCTTAATGAGTAGCTACACCGGGGAGCTGTTTTTT. This translates into CASSLMSSYTGELFF.

In its sample, this clonotype was seen a few times. V usage is TRBV4-1 and J usage is TRBJ1-4; tentative D call: TRBD1 (5 bases). From germline, CDR1 is MGHRA and CDR2 YSYEKL. The CDR3 has 13 residues. Trimming shortened V by 4 bases and J by 10 bases, and 13 bases separated the two germline ends. CDR3 sequence: CASSPPGGGKLFF. Here the CDR3 DNA reads TGCGCCAGCAGCCCCCCCGGGGGAGGAAAACTGTTTTTT.

This clonotype was observed at least ten times. The rearrangement joins TRBV24-1 to TRBJ2-3, with 12 bases that match TRBD2. Germline V gene sequence: CDR1 KGHDR, CDR2 SFDVKD. There are 18 residues in the CDR3. V gave up 3 bases and J gave up 0 bases; unmatched junction bases: 6. For the CDR3, the DNA is TGTGCCACCAGTGATGCCGGGACTAGCGGGCCCAGCACAGATACGCAGTATTTT. Its translation is CATSDAGTSGPSTDTQYF.

Points on this clonotype: Given a much more abundant clone one base away, this may be a read error. CDR3 nucleotide sequence: TGTGCCAGCAAATCCCCTACCAGCTCCTACAATGAGCAGTTCTTC. This gives the protein CASKSPTSSYNEQFF. J is TRBJ2-1 and V is TRBV6-1; D gene uncertain. Germline lookup yields CDR1 MNHNS and CDR2 SASEGT. The CDR3 has 15 residues. The V gene lost 7 bases and the J gene lost 0 bases, with 13 bases spanning the gap.

This clonotype was counted many times. The J gene is TRBJ2-7, the V gene TRBV6-1; D might be TRBD2 (6 bases). Between the trimmed V and J ends, which lost 7 bases and 5 bases, there was a span of 21 bases. Germline V gives CDR1 MNHNS, CDR2 SASEGT. The CDR3 length is 15 residues. The CDR3 sequence is CASKDDRTTSDEQYF. CDR3 in DNA: TGTGCCAGCAAAGACGACCGGACTACGTCCGACGAGCAGTACTTC.

There are many counts of this clonotype. The rearrangement uses TRBV5-1 and TRBJ2-7, with no clear D. This CDR3 comprises 13 residues. The germline V gene has CDR1 SGHRS and CDR2 YFSETQ. Trimming left V 0 bases short and J 7 bases short, with 11 bases between. CDR3 loop: CASSLDAPREQYF. CDR3 sequence (DNA): TGCGCCAGCAGCTTGGACGCCCCGAGGGAGCAGTACTTC. The full variable domain, its missing parts supplied by reference TRBV5-1 and TRBJ2-7, is KAGVTQTPRYLIKTRGQQVTLSCSPISGHRSVSWYQQTPGQGLQFLFEYFSETQRNKGNFPGRFSGRQFSNSRSEMNVSTLELGDSALYLCASSLDAPREQYFGPGTRLTVT.

The rearrangement uses TRBV12-5 and TRBJ2-3; D unresolved. The CDR3 is made up of 11 amino acids. V was cut by 3 bases and J by 9 bases, with 7 bases left in between. Germline V gene sequence: CDR1 LGHNT, CDR2 FRNRAP. Written as DNA, the CDR3 is TGTGCTAGTGGTTTAGGCAGGACGCAGTATTTT. Residues: CASGLGRTQYF.

The table lists this clonotype with a few counts. The V and J genes are TRBV3-1 and TRBJ2-1; perhaps TRBD1 as D (5 bases). Trimming pared 0 bases from V and 8 bases from J, leaving 14 bases between. CDR3 length: 15 amino acids. Germline assignment: CDR1 LGHDT and CDR2 YNNKEL (reference sequence). The CDR3 nucleotides are TGTGCCAGCAGCCAAGATTGGAAGGGGTCCGATGAGCAGTTCTTC. It codes for CASSQDWKGSDEQFF.

This clonotype was found many times. V gene TRBV6-1 combines with J gene TRBJ2-7; 10 bases line up with TRBD2. The germline V gene encodes CDR1 MNHNS and CDR2 SASEGT. The CDR3 has 15 residues. The junction had 8 bases not matched to a gene; V was cut back by 3 bases and J by 6 bases. CDR3 protein: CASSDLLAGVPEQYF. CDR3 nucleotide sequence: TGTGCCAGCAGTGACCTCCTAGCGGGAGTCCCCGAGCAGTACTTC.

This clonotype has ten or more counts. The chain joins TRBV20-1 to TRBJ2-2; TRBD2 matches 8 bases. Trimming removed 8 bases from V and 1 base from J; junction bases left unmatched: 3. Germline CDR1 and CDR2: DFQATT and SNEGSKA (reference sequence). This CDR3 comprises 13 residues. DNA of the CDR3: TGCAGTCCTGCGGGAGGGAACACCGGGGAGCTGTTTTTT. Translation gives CSPAGGNTGELFF.